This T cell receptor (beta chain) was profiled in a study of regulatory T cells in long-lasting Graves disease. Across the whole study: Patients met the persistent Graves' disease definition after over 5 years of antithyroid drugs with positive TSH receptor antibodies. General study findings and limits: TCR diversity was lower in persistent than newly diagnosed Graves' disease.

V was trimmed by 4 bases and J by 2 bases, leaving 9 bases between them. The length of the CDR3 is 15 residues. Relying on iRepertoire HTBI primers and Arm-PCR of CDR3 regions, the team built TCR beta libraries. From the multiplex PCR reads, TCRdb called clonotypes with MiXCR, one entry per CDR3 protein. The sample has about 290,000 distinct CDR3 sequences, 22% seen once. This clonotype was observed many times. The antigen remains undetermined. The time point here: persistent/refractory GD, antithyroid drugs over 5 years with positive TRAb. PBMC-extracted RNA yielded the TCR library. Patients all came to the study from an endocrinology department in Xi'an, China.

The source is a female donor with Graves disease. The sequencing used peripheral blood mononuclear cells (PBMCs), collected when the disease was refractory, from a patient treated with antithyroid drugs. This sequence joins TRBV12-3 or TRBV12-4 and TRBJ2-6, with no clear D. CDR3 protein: CASSYIGAGANVLTF. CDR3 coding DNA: TGTGCCAGCAGTTACATTGGGGCTGGGGCCAACGTCCTGACTTTC.